The present TCR beta chain was sequenced within a study of cytomegalovirus exposure and HLA in healthy donors (dated by TCRdb to 2016 to 2017). As for the study more broadly: According to an earlier analysis of a few hundred of the donors, some 180 million T cells yielded 117 million unique TCR beta sequences and more than 250 Gb of sequence data. Genome-wide SNP genotypes for about 55% of the 666 donors were used in a later genetic analysis, which treated that subset as a discovery cohort. Roughly 300 gigabases of sequencing data and 70 million to 95 million unique TCR sequences made up an early release that covered fewer than 650 HLA-typed donors. Of the roughly 400 genotyped donors, 65% to 90% fell in the genetic ancestry cluster associated with self-reported Caucasian donors. Among some 400 genotyped donors of the cohort, an average of around 240,000 unique TCR beta nucleotide sequences was sequenced per donor, of which 15% to 20% were non-productive. The study combined high-throughput TCR immunosequencing, statistical association of individual TCRs with disease status, and machine learning to predict cytomegalovirus infection status. The aim of the study was to test whether cataloging public T cell receptors could identify signatures of past pathogen exposure. Every discovery cohort repertoire had been produced on one sequencing platform. Typing coverage differed by locus: A, B, C, DRB1 and DQB1 were typed in roughly 629-640 donors, DQA1 in around 500, DPA1 in 600 to 610, and DPB1 in about 450. Donor age, sex, ethnicity and CMV serostatus were collected together with the repertoire data. In an earlier analysis of 500 to 650 of the donors, high-throughput TCR beta sequencing was used to judge whether each TCR beta V gene segment behaved as functional or pseudogenic. To study patterns of TCR occurrence, a later analysis re-analyzed previously published TCR beta repertoires from around 700 donors and added high-resolution HLA genotyping. Using immunosequencing, the study profiled T cell repertoires from 666 subjects and related those repertoires to cytomegalovirus serostatus. Rather than drawing on any new phenotypic data, the later analysis identified candidate immune exposures from TCR beta sequences and the way those sequences occurred across donors. HLA typing covered class I and class II loci at four-digit resolution. About 5 DR-DQ haplotypes were handled as single units for association and clustering, since linkage in the cohort was strong. Besides the first cohort of approximately 670 subjects, a separate validation cohort made up of about 120 different subjects was used. Study-wide findings and limitations: In vitro tests confirmed that a few of the cytomegalovirus-associated TCR beta chains recognize cytomegalovirus antigens. In a later analysis, 16,951 TCR beta sequences were associated with specific HLA alleles at a false discovery rate of 0.05. V-gene and J-gene trimming of TCR beta chains was associated with a missense DCLRE1C variant in a later genetic analysis, and the association was replicated in an independent cohort. In a later analysis, HLA-associated TCR beta chains showed more clonal expansion and lower generation probabilities than non-associated chains that were equally common. In the study, around 150 TCR beta chains were listed as associated with cytomegalovirus. In this cohort, only TCR beta chains were sequenced, and detectable features were limited by the absence of alpha or paired-chain data. Correlated functional status among segregating V segments might be attributable to linkage disequilibrium, but an unknown experimental factor could not be ruled out. According to a later analysis, TCR association rates differed among HLA loci, with DRB1 alleles showing the most associated TCRs and HLA-C alleles showing the fewest. Broadly in line with IMGT annotations, most TCR beta V segments showed up in productive rearrangements about 90% or about 30% of the time in an earlier analysis of some 590 of the donors. A further reported finding was that TCR beta sequences accurately predicted the HLA-A and HLA-B alleles for most subjects in the first cohort. Most CMV-associated TCR beta chains appeared to be HLA-restricted in a later analysis, and the HLA associations seemed to be driven largely by CMV exposure. The authors suggested that the approach could potentially be generalized to other disease states and immunological phenotypes. A later genetic analysis reported fewer N-insertions in productive TCRs among donors in an Asian-associated ancestry cluster than the roughly 690-donor mean. Several of the top co-occurrence clusters appeared to be linked to parvovirus B19, influenza, CMV and Epstein-Barr virus, according to a later analysis. The sequencing pipeline was judged likely to have produced a cluster of highly shared sequence variants as a technical artifact. Because some donors lacked HLA typing at each locus, the association tests relied only on the typed subset. Because the 87-base-pair reads could not distinguish some IMGT-functional V segments, including TRBV6-2 and TRBV6-3, those segments were excluded. Because counts were too low, fewer than 20 rarely observed V segments, including chromosome 9 orphons, were excluded from the earlier analysis of fewer than 650 of the donors. Most TCR sequences were seen in very few donors, while some public TCRs were found in many individuals. Cytomegalovirus status was reported to be diagnosed by the classifier with high specificity and sensitivity in both the original and validation cohorts. Assigning TCR associations to individual alleles was difficult when HLA alleles, especially DR and DQ, strongly co-occurred. Immune exposure information for the cohort was limited to CMV serostatus. The presence/absence analyses assumed that sequencing depth was roughly uniform across donors, and that assumption may not be true.

The cohort comprised around 700 healthy bone marrow donors. At the time of sampling, all cohort members were nominally healthy, though unrecorded immune exposures were likely present. The donor tested CMV seropositive, placing the donor among the approximately 290 seropositive members of the cohort. A peripheral blood sample was collected from each donor, and TCR beta sequencing was performed on peripheral blood mononuclear cells. The Qiagen DNeasy Blood Extraction Kit was used to extract genomic DNA from the blood cell samples. The library was produced with the immunoSEQ multiplex PCR assay. A mixture of 60 forward primers for TCR Vbeta segments and 13 reverse primers for TCR Jbeta segments was used in the multiplex PCR. The CDR3 region of rearranged TCR beta genes was amplified from genomic DNA with a multiplex PCR assay. On the Illumina HiSeq System, the amplified TCR beta libraries were sequenced as 87-base-pair reads. As for the authors' bioinformatics: A later analysis counted approximately 76 million unique TCR beta chains across the 666 repertoires, and 9 million to 14 million of these chains were shared by at least two donors. To remove PCR and sequencing errors, raw reads were error-corrected and collapsed into unique sequences using a nearest-neighbor algorithm that merged closely related sequences. V, D and J gene segments were assigned by aligning CDR3 sequences to IMGT reference sequences. For a sequence to be retained, at least a six-nucleotide match to both a V gene segment and a J gene segment was required. Rearrangements were called productive when the CDR3 lacked stop codons and stayed in frame with V and J; all others were non-productive. Following IMGT convention, CDR3 was defined as the stretch from the second conserved V-encoded cysteine to the conserved J-encoded phenylalanine. In an earlier analysis of around 640 of the donors, sequences lacking an unambiguous match to a single V gene segment were excluded. An earlier analysis of 550 to 650 of the donors classified V segments as functional when productive rearrangements were above 56.7% and as segregating when the standard deviation between donors was above 5%. A statistical classification framework was built to diagnose cytomegalovirus status from the catalog of TCR beta chain sequences. A later analysis assigned V and J genes by comparing TCR nucleotide sequences with IMGT/GENE-DB human TR gene sequences. In a later analysis, CDR3 sequences and most-parsimonious VDJ recombination scenarios were assigned using the TCRdist pipeline. A later analysis defined each TCR beta chain by its CDR3 amino acid sequence plus V-gene family, and excluded reads lacking a unique V-gene family. In a later analysis, a few hundred highly shared, low-generation-probability nucleotide sequences were removed to address suspected cross-contamination and a sequencing artifact. In a later analysis, a clonal expansion index for each public chain was calculated from normalized within-repertoire ranks of inferred template counts. Generation probabilities in a later analysis came from a VDJ recombination model fitted to out-of-frame rearrangements, and those results were checked against IGoR. A later analysis scored TCR-TCR, TCR-HLA and TCR-CMV co-occurrence with hypergeometric tests, applying a repertoire-size bias correction to TCR pairs. In a later analysis, false discovery rates were estimated by permuting HLA or CMV assignments 20 times. A later analysis grouped co-occurring TCRs with DBSCAN, adding TCRdist sequence similarity when clustering within HLA-allele-positive subsets. Repertoires with fewer than 30,000 or more than 120,000 public chains were left out of co-occurrence clustering, as were five repertoires with anomalous nucleotide sharing. TCRdb mirrors the immuneACCESS table, restricted to in-frame sequences. Some clones are absent from its copies; in checked studies, under half trace to an unresolved V gene, and the reason for the others is unknown. For V, J and clone size, that table is used; D and trimming come from the DNA. In all, the sample holds roughly 200,000 clones, and 77% of those were seen once. The top ten constitute approximately 2.6% of the sample.

A note on this clone: Its antigen target is currently unknown. Base qualities were left out, and no much larger clone turns up one base away.

The junction shows trimming of 5 bases on V and 2 bases on J, plus 19 bases between the germline ends. Via the germline V gene (reference sequence), CDR1 is SGHAT and CDR2 FQDESV. The CDR3, from cysteine to phenylalanine, totals 18 residues. The DNA shown is the 54-base CDR3, in frame from base 1. Rearrangement joined TRBV11-1 to TRBJ2-6, with TRBD1 perhaps the D gene, on 6 matching bases. This sequence originates from an older woman in good health and CMV-seropositive. Sequencing input: PBMCs. The CDR3 has the sequence CASSKTGTGTTGANVLTF. The nucleotides are TGTGCCAGCAGCAAGACCGGGACGGGGACAACTGGGGCCAACGTCCTGACTTTC.